The 24 T cell receptor beta chains reported below all come from one sample, sequenced in a study of shared clonotypes between healthy human individuals. Method: immunoSEQ multiplex PCR; TCRdb's copy keeps in-frame clones and lacks some. In the table there are 900,000 to 1,200,000 clones, approximately 80% of which are singletons. The sample consisted of memory CD4+ T cells from PBMCs. The subset: CD45RA-negative fraction. Receptors were obtained from a young man in good health. Some clones in this sample may be carry-over from other donors' samples.

The chain uses TRBV6-1 and TRBJ1-2; unclear D gene. The CDR3 totals 13 residues. V was trimmed by 7 bases and J by 4 bases, leaving 13 bases between them. The germline gives CDR1 MNHNS, CDR2 SASEGT. CDR3 protein: CASNPGSFYGYTF. The CDR3 DNA reads as TGTGCCAGCAACCCCGGTTCCTTCTATGGCTACACCTTC.

The CDR3 DNA sequence: TGTGCCATCAGTGAGTCTACTAGCCCTTCGGGAGAGACCCAGTACTTC. Translating it yields CAISESTSPSGETQYF. J is TRBJ2-5 and V is TRBV10-3; possibly TRBD2 for D (6 bases). V was cut by 0 bases and J by 4 bases, with 15 bases left in between. This CDR3 is built from 16 residues. Per germline, CDR1 ENHRY and CDR2 SYGVKD.

The rearrangement uses TRBV27 and TRBJ2-7, with 11 positions matching TRBD2. CDR1 is MNHEY and CDR2 is SMNVEV in the germline V gene (reference sequence). The CDR3 runs 17 residues. Losses at the gene ends were 6 bases for V and 3 bases for J; bases not matched to a gene: 13. In DNA, the CDR3 is TGTGCCAGCAGCCCAGGGAGTCTAGCGGGAGGATTCTACGAGCAGTACTTC. It is translated as CASSPGSLAGGFYEQYF.

This clone was picked up a small number of times. The chain carries TRBV28 and TRBJ1-2, with a weak D call TRBD1 (5 bases). CDR3 size: 13 residues. Trimming took off 8 bases at V and 4 bases at J, with 14 bases between the two ends. CDR1 is MDHEN, CDR2 SYDVKM, per germline. CDR3 protein: CASLPGLVYGYTF. CDR3 nucleotides: TGTGCCAGCCTCCCGGGGCTGGTCTATGGCTACACCTTC.

The genes are TRBV7-9 and TRBJ2-1; 8 nucleotides align to TRBD2. Germline assignment: CDR1 SEHNR and CDR2 FQNEAQ (reference sequence). Losses at the gene ends were 7 bases for V and 6 bases for J; bases not matched to a gene: 14. CDR3 length: 16 residues. The CDR3 sequence: CASIQGGRLVGNEQFF. CDR3 DNA sequence: TGTGCCAGCATCCAGGGCGGGAGGTTGGTGGGCAATGAGCAGTTCTTC.

The chain employs TRBV10-3 and TRBJ1-4; unclear D gene. Trimming took off 10 bases at V and 0 bases at J, with 9 bases between the two ends. From germline, CDR1 is ENHRY and CDR2 SYGVKD. The CDR3 length is 13 residues. The CDR3: CATGSPTNEKLFF. CDR3 sequence (DNA): TGTGCCACTGGAAGTCCAACTAATGAAAAACTGTTTTTT.

Here the CDR3 reads CASSLEGQVGEQYF. The CDR3 coding sequence is TGTGCCAGCAGCTTGGAGGGACAGGTGGGAGAGCAGTACTTC. The chain is built from TRBV5-5 and TRBJ2-7; 8 bases agree with TRBD1. CDR3 length: 14 amino acids. J was trimmed by 7 bases and V by 0 bases; bases with no gene match: 6. Per the germline V gene, CDR1 is SGHKS and CDR2 is YYEKEE (reference sequence).

The CDR3 sequence is CASRPIAGRYNEQFF. The CDR3 coding sequence is TGTGCCAGTCGCCCTATAGCGGGGCGGTACAATGAGCAGTTCTTC. The rearrangement uses TRBV19 and TRBJ2-1; 8 bases match TRBD2. In germline, CDR1 is LNHDA, CDR2 SQIVND (reference sequence). The ends lost 8 bases at V and 4 bases at J; junction bases unmatched: 10. The CDR3 is 15 residues long.

J is TRBJ1-1 and V is TRBV28; D call uncertain. The CDR3 length is 15 residues. Trimming pared 3 bases from V and 3 bases from J, leaving 14 bases between. Germline V CDR1 and CDR2: MDHEN, SYDVKM. The CDR3, as DNA: TGTGCCAGCAGTTTTTGGGGTCAGAGGGACACTGAAGCTTTCTTT. It codes for CASSFWGQRDTEAFF.

The chain has TRBV7-7 and TRBJ2-3; D gene ambiguous. The CDR3 loop spans 13 amino acids. CDR1 is SSHAT, CDR2 FNYEAQ, per germline (reference sequence). Trimming took 5 bases from V and 3 from J, leaving 9 bases between them. This CDR3 reads CASSAGWTDTQYF. The CDR3 DNA reads TGTGCCAGCAGCGCCGGATGGACAGATACGCAGTATTTT. The complete variable domain, with remaining parts taken from reference TRBV7-7 and TRBJ2-3, reads GAGVSQSPRYKVTKRGQDVTLRCDPISSHATLYWYQQALGQGPEFLTYFNYEAQPDKSGLPSDRFSAERPEGSISTLTIQRTEQRDSAMYRCASSAGWTDTQYFGPGTRLTVL.

Comment on this clone: The sample contains more than one DNA sequence encoding this CDR3. The CDR3 nucleotides read TGTGCCTGGAGTCTCTCCTACGAGCAGTACTTC. It is translated as CAWSLSYEQYF. The V call is TRBV30, the J call TRBJ2-7, with no clear D. V lost 2 bases and J lost 0, with 2 bases in between. The CDR3 consists of 11 residues. The germline gives CDR1 GTSNPN, CDR2 SVGIG (reference sequence).

Comment on this clone: Other DNA sequences of this sample code for an identical CDR3. The chain joins TRBV11-2 to TRBJ1-5; D is unclear. The CDR3 runs 13 residues. V lost 1 base to trimming and J lost 5 bases, with 6 bases between them. Germline assignment: CDR1 SGHAT and CDR2 FQNNGV. DNA for the CDR3: TGTGCCAGCAGCTTAGTAGGAGATCAGCCCCAGCATTTT. Translated, it gives CASSLVGDQPQHF.

As concerns this clone: This likely reflects a read error, since a far larger clone is one base away. The chain joins TRBV7-6 to TRBJ2-1, with 7 bases fitting TRBD1. This CDR3 is built from 12 residues. The germline V gene has CDR1 SGHVS and CDR2 FNYEAQ. With V trimmed by 5 bases and J by 7 bases, 2 bases remained unmatched. CDR3 nucleotides: TGTGCCAGCAGCGGCAGGGGGAATGAGCAGTTCTTC. Translated, it gives CASSGRGNEQFF.

The V call is TRBV29-1, the J call TRBJ1-2; the D gene is possibly TRBD1 (6 bases). With 3 bases removed from V and 9 bases from J, the gap between germline ends came to 23 bases. Germline V CDR1 and CDR2: SQVTM, ANQGSEA. The CDR3 has 15 amino acids. In DNA, the CDR3 is TGCAGCGTTGAGGGTAGTCGGGGGGCTCGAAGTAGCTACACCTTC. This codes for CSVEGSRGARSSYTF.

This clone occurred once. Being one base from a much bigger clone, this may be a read error. The sample carries other DNA sequences with the same CDR3. The chain uses TRBV2 and TRBJ2-1; D is unclear. V shed 6 bases and J shed 2 bases, with 2 bases lying between them. The germline gives CDR1 SNHLY, CDR2 FYNNEI. This CDR3 contains 11 residues. The CDR3 DNA is TGTGCCAGCAGGACCTACAATGAGCAGTTCTTC. It specifies CASRTYNEQFF. Full variable domain (rest looked up from reference TRBV2 and TRBJ2-1): EPEVTQTPSHQVTQMGQEVILRCVPISNHLYFYWYRQILGQKVEFLVSFYNNEISEKSEIFDDQFSVERPDGSNFTLKIRSTKLEDSAMYFCASRTYNEQFFGPGTRLTVL.

The V call is TRBV29-1, the J call TRBJ2-3; D unclear. Germline-derived CDR1 and CDR2 are SQVTM and ANQGSEA. CDR3 length: 12 amino acids. With 1 base removed from V and 3 bases from J, the gap between germline ends came to 5 bases. Here the CDR3 reads CSVEVLTDTQYF. CDR3 nucleotides: TGCAGCGTTGAAGTCCTTACAGATACGCAGTATTTT.

V usage is TRBV25-1 and J usage is TRBJ1-5; D is uncertain. The CDR3 spans 13 residues. Germline V gene lookup returns CDR1 MGHDK and CDR2 SYGVNS. The V end was cut by 6 bases, the J end by 11 bases, with 17 bases between. CDR3 in DNA: TGTGCCAGCAGCGGAGCCTACAATCAAGCCCAGCATTTT. Residues: CASSGAYNQAQHF.

J is TRBJ2-7 and V is TRBV5-1; 8 bases align to TRBD1. In germline, CDR1 is SGHRS, CDR2 YFSETQ. Trimming removed 3 bases from V and 5 bases from J; junction bases left unmatched: 7. The CDR3 has 14 residues. The CDR3: CASSWLVQGDEQYF. The CDR3, as DNA: TGCGCCAGCAGCTGGCTAGTACAGGGGGACGAGCAGTACTTC.

This clone appeared once. V usage is TRBV6-1 and J usage is TRBJ1-2, with unresolved D. The CDR3 has 14 residues. Deletions cut 7 bases from V and 8 bases from J, with 20 bases between. Germline V gives CDR1 MNHNS, CDR2 SASEGT. This CDR3 is CASTRLDEDGGYTF. As DNA, the CDR3 is TGTGCCAGCACCCGACTTGACGAGGATGGGGGCTACACCTTC.

The V gene is TRBV27, the J gene TRBJ1-2; 8 bases are shared with TRBD1. The V gene's germline CDR1 is MNHEY and CDR2 SMNVEV (reference sequence). The length of the CDR3 is 15 residues. The V segment lost 5 bases and the J segment 6 bases; nucleotides outside the gene matches: 11. As DNA, the CDR3 is TGTGCCAGCAGTCTTCGCGGACAGGGAAGACATGGCTACACCTTC. This sequence encodes CASSLRGQGRHGYTF.

This clone showed up just a few times. This CDR3 is CASSLAAGAANEKLFF. In DNA, the CDR3 is TGTGCCAGCAGCTTAGCCGCGGGGGCGGCTAATGAAAAACTGTTTTTT. V and J are TRBV7-2 and TRBJ1-4; weak D call: TRBD1 (6 bases). The CDR3 spans 16 residues. V was cut by 0 bases and J by 3 bases, with 11 bases left in between. CDR1 is SGHTA, CDR2 FQGNSA, per germline.

This rearrangement joins TRBV21-1 to TRBJ1-4. TRBV21-1 counts as a pseudogene. The CDR3 is 16 residues long. The CDR3 bases are TGTGCCAGCAGCAAAGCCCCCGAACCGCCTAATGAAAAACTGTTTTTT. It specifies CASSKAPEPPNEKLFF.

This clone was counted between two and nine times. Other DNA sequences within the sample encode an identical CDR3. This chain connects TRBV19 to TRBJ2-3; 7 nucleotides align to TRBD2. This CDR3 has 14 residues. The germline gives CDR1 LNHDA, CDR2 SQIVND (reference sequence). Trimming removed 4 bases from V and 3 bases from J; junction bases left unmatched: 4. CDR3 loop: CASSTGTTTDTQYF. CDR3 bases: TGTGCCAGTAGTACCGGGACTACAACAGATACGCAGTATTTT.

This clone was seen a handful of times. The V and J genes are TRBV5-1 and TRBJ1-1, with 7 positions matching TRBD1. V gave up 0 bases and J gave up 5 bases; unmatched junction bases: 10. This CDR3 contains 16 residues. Germline V lookup: CDR1 SGHRS, CDR2 YFSETQ. The CDR3 loop reads CASSLALGQEVTEAFF. CDR3 DNA: TGCGCCAGCAGCTTGGCTCTAGGACAGGAGGTGACTGAAGCTTTCTTT.